This entry lists 28 T cell receptor beta chains sequenced from one sample in a study of T-cell reconstitution after alpha-beta-depleted transplantation in children. For TCRbeta, the library was prepared with unique molecular identifiers. TCRdb processed the PCR reads anew with MiXCR; each CDR3 protein has one entry. The sample records 360,000 or so distinct CDR3 sequences, 20% being singletons. Specimen: PBMCs from the stem cell graft donor, collected from the stem cell graft. The receptor set was obtained from a human donor who donated a stem cell graft to a child with acute myeloid leukemia.

The chain recombines TRBV5-1 with TRBJ2-7; 9 nucleotides match TRBD1. This CDR3 has 15 residues. The germline V gene encodes CDR1 SGHRS and CDR2 YFSETQ. J lost 5 bases, V lost 4 bases, and 10 bases had no gene match. CDR3 sequence (DNA): TGCGCCAGCAGCCCCGAGAACAGGGGGCTAGACGAGCAGTACTTC. Translated, it gives CASSPENRGLDEQYF.

This clonotype was seen many times. V usage is TRBV9 and J usage is TRBJ2-7; 8 nucleotides match TRBD1. J was trimmed by 6 bases and V by 2 bases; bases with no gene match: 1. The germline V gene encodes CDR1 SGDLS and CDR2 YYNGEE. The CDR3 contains 12 residues. In DNA form, the CDR3 reads TGTGCCAGCAGCGTCCAGGGGGCCGAGCAGTACTTC. This sequence encodes CASSVQGAEQYF.

The V call is TRBV4-3, the J call TRBJ2-6; D call uncertain. The CDR3 extends over 16 amino acids. Trimming took 2 bases from V and 0 from J, leaving 8 bases between them. Germline assignment: CDR1 LGHNA and CDR2 YSLEER. CDR3 sequence (DNA): TGCGCCAGCAGCCAATCGAGAGTCTCTGGGGCCAACGTCCTGACTTTC. It translates to CASSQSRVSGANVLTF.

The table lists this clonotype with many counts. V gene TRBV20-1 combines with J gene TRBJ1-3, with 9 bases fitting TRBD1. Germline CDR1 reads DFQATT; CDR2 reads SNEGSKA (reference sequence). The CDR3 is 17 residues long. Losses at the gene ends were 6 bases for V and 0 bases for J; bases not matched to a gene: 12. Here the CDR3 DNA reads TGCAGTGCCGAACCACTCGGACAGGGGAGCTCTGGAAACACCATATATTTT. Translating it yields CSAEPLGQGSSGNTIYF.

J is TRBJ2-1 and V is TRBV20-1; D unclear. CDR3 length: 13 residues. Germline V CDR1 and CDR2: DFQATT, SNEGSKA (reference sequence). V lost 4 bases and J 4 bases, leaving 11 bases between the germline ends. CDR3 loop: CSAMGLEYNEQFF. In DNA form, the CDR3 reads TGCAGTGCTATGGGGTTAGAATACAATGAGCAGTTCTTC.

This clonotype has a handful of counts. J is TRBJ2-3 and V is TRBV12-3 or TRBV12-4; D gene unclear. The CDR3 contains 15 residues. Trimming took off 10 bases at V and 4 bases at J, with 21 bases between the two ends. The CDR3 here is CATPVSGERADTQYF. For the CDR3, the DNA is TGTGCCACCCCAGTGTCAGGAGAACGAGCAGATACGCAGTATTTT.

This clonotype has just a few counts. The chain joins TRBV12-3 or TRBV12-4 to TRBJ2-1; 10 bases align to TRBD2. The V segment lost 4 bases and the J segment 3 bases; nucleotides outside the gene matches: 9. The CDR3 covers 17 residues. CDR3 loop: CASSSLGLADHYNEQFF. CDR3 in DNA: TGTGCCAGCAGTTCCCTCGGACTAGCGGACCACTACAATGAGCAGTTCTTC.

The sample holds a few counts of this clonotype. V gene TRBV29-1 combines with J gene TRBJ1-2, with D possibly TRBD1 on 5 matching bases. This CDR3 is 12 amino acids long. Germline CDR1 SQVTM, CDR2 ANQGSEA. V was shortened by 7 bases and J by 2 bases, with 11 bases between the two germline ends. CDR3 residues: CSAGTGNYGYTF. The CDR3 region has the DNA TGCAGCGCTGGGACGGGGAACTATGGCTACACCTTC.

The gene calls are TRBV3-1 and TRBJ2-3; D uncertain. Deletions cut 1 base from V and 2 bases from J, with 10 bases between. Germline CDR1 is LGHDT and CDR2 is YNNKEL (reference sequence). This CDR3 has 15 residues. DNA for the CDR3: TGTGCCAGCAGCCAAGGAACTCCTCTCACAGATACGCAGTATTTT. Translated: CASSQGTPLTDTQYF.

The chain couples TRBV11-2 to TRBJ2-5; D not certain. From germline, CDR1 is SGHAT and CDR2 FQNNGV. The CDR3 length is 16 residues. V was clipped by 0 bases and J by 2 bases, with 13 bases between them. The CDR3 reads CASSLDEWERQETQYF. Here the CDR3 DNA reads TGTGCCAGCAGCTTAGATGAGTGGGAACGGCAAGAGACCCAGTACTTC.

The chain links TRBV11-1 to TRBJ2-1, with TRBD2 matching 16 bases. Germline lookup yields CDR1 SGHAT and CDR2 FQDESV (reference sequence). Germline trimming cut 0 bases from V and 4 bases from J; bases unmatched to any gene: 6. This CDR3 comprises 19 residues. CDR3 region: CASSLARGLAGGHYNEQFF. The CDR3 bases are TGTGCCAGCAGCTTAGCGCGGGGACTAGCGGGAGGGCATTACAATGAGCAGTTCTTC.

This clonotype was recorded a few times. The V call is TRBV20-1, the J call TRBJ1-1; D possibly corresponds to TRBD1 (6 bases). Trimming pared 3 bases from V and 0 bases from J, leaving 8 bases between. The CDR3 runs to 13 residues. CDR1 and CDR2 (germline): DFQATT, SNEGSKA (reference sequence). The CDR3 DNA reads as TGCAGTGCTAGCCCAGGGGTGAACACTGAAGCTTTCTTT. Protein product: CSASPGVNTEAFF.

The CDR3 region is CAVGLAASGFDEQFF. CDR3 nucleotides: TGTGCCGTGGGGCTAGCCGCGTCAGGGTTCGATGAGCAGTTCTTC. The chain carries TRBV28 and TRBJ2-1; TRBD1 or TRBD2 may be the D gene (5 bases each). Germline V CDR1 and CDR2: MDHEN, SYDVKM. The CDR3 is 15 residues long. Trimming removed 11 bases at V and 8 bases at J, with 25 bases between.

In its sample, this clonotype was seen many times. This chain links TRBV11-2 with TRBJ2-3; the D is unclear. This CDR3 contains 12 residues. The ends were cut back, 3 bases at V and 5 bases at J, with 6 bases in the middle. Looked up from germline, CDR1 is SGHAT and CDR2 is FQNNGV. CDR3 loop: CASSFLGDTQYF. The CDR3, as DNA: TGTGCCAGCAGCTTCCTGGGAGATACGCAGTATTTT.

This clonotype was seen many times. The chain has TRBV20-1 and TRBJ2-5; no clear D. CDR3 length: 13 amino acids. CDR1 is DFQATT, CDR2 SNEGSKA, per germline (reference sequence). V gave up 5 bases and J gave up 4 bases, with 14 bases separating them. CDR3 DNA sequence: TGCAGTGCTCCCCCCGGACCGGGAGAGACCCAGTACTTC. As protein: CSAPPGPGETQYF.

This clonotype has more than one count but fewer than ten. The chain combines TRBV29-1 with TRBJ2-7; D unclear. The germline V gene has CDR1 SQVTM and CDR2 ANQGSEA. This CDR3 region has 13 residues. Trimming took 4 bases from V and 2 from J, leaving 12 bases between them. As DNA, the CDR3 is TGCAGCGTTGGTACGGATAGAGCCTACGAGCAGTACTTC. Translation gives CSVGTDRAYEQYF.

There are a few counts of this clonotype. The V gene is TRBV15, the J gene TRBJ2-1; D is unresolved. Trimming removed 0 bases at V and 2 bases at J, with 2 bases between. CDR3 size: 13 residues. The germline V gene has CDR1 LNHNV and CDR2 YYDKDF (reference sequence). The CDR3, as DNA: TGTGCCACCAGCAGAGAGGCCTACAATGAGCAGTTCTTC. It codes for CATSREAYNEQFF.

Of note for this clonotype: Sequence at one end of the junction differs from germline and may be a read error. V and J are TRBV12-3 or TRBV12-4 and TRBJ2-6, with 10 bases fitting TRBD2. The CDR3 extends over 19 amino acids. The CDR3 loop reads CTSSFASGSHISGANVLTF. DNA of the CDR3: TGTACCAGCAGTTTCGCTAGCGGGAGCCATATCTCTGGGGCCAACGTCCTGACTTTC.

V gene TRBV11-2 combines with J gene TRBJ2-7; unclear D gene. Germline CDR1 SGHAT, CDR2 FQNNGV. V was pared by 1 base and J by 1 base, with 8 bases between. The CDR3 is 14 residues long. This chain's CDR3 is CASSLVAPSYEQYF. The CDR3 DNA reads TGTGCCAGCAGCTTAGTGGCACCATCCTACGAGCAGTACTTC.

This clonotype was seen a handful of times. This chain links TRBV25-1 with TRBJ2-1, with a weak D call TRBD2 (7 bases). The V gene lost 0 bases and the J gene lost 6 bases, with 24 bases spanning the gap. The CDR3 is 19 residues long. CDR1 MGHDK and CDR2 SYGVNS come from the germline V gene. Here the CDR3 reads CASSEYYPSERDTGNEQFF. The CDR3 DNA reads as TGTGCCAGCAGTGAATATTATCCTTCAGAGCGGGACACGGGCAATGAGCAGTTCTTC. Variable domain in full (rest from reference TRBV25-1 and TRBJ2-1): EADIYQTPRYLVIGTGKKITLECSQTMGHDKMYWYQQDPGMELHLIHYSYGVNSTEKGDLSSESTVSRIRTEHFPLTLESARPSHTSQYLCASSEYYPSERDTGNEQFFGPGTRLTVL.

This chain connects TRBV4-3 to TRBJ2-2; D remains ambiguous. The V gene lost 1 base and the J gene lost 3 bases, with 6 bases spanning the gap. The CDR3 covers 14 residues. Germline values: CDR1 LGHNA, CDR2 YSLEER. CDR3 nucleotide sequence: TGCGCCAGCAGCCAAGTGGTTTACACCGGGGAGCTGTTTTTT. It translates to CASSQVVYTGELFF.

This sequence joins TRBV9 and TRBJ2-1; 7 bases map to TRBD1. CDR1 is SGDLS, CDR2 YYNGEE, per germline. J gave up 4 bases and V 4 bases, and 8 bases lay outside the gene matches. The CDR3 length is 15 residues. CDR3 DNA: TGTGCCAGCAGCCCCTTAGACAGGGAGTACAATGAGCAGTTCTTC. This sequence encodes CASSPLDREYNEQFF.

There are many counts of this clonotype. V is TRBV5-1 and J is TRBJ2-5; a possible D gene is TRBD1 (6 bases). The V and J ends lost 4 bases and 4 bases respectively, with 14 bases between them. The CDR3 totals 14 residues. Germline-derived CDR1 and CDR2 are SGHRS and YFSETQ. In nucleotides, the CDR3 is TGCGCCAGCAGCGAACAGGGATCGGGAGAGACCCAGTACTTC. This translates into CASSEQGSGETQYF.

The chain is built from TRBV27 and TRBJ2-7; 15 nucleotides line up with TRBD2. Germline V lookup: CDR1 MNHEY, CDR2 SMNVEV (reference sequence). The V gene end was trimmed by 5 bases and the J gene end by 7 bases; junction bases not matched to a gene: 9. This CDR3 has 16 amino acids. CDR3 bases: TGTGCCAGCAGTCCCCTACGGGGACTAGCGGGGGGAGAGCAGTACTTC. This gives the protein CASSPLRGLAGGEQYF.

The chain combines TRBV6-2 or TRBV6-3 with TRBJ2-7, with D perhaps TRBD2 (5 bases). The CDR3 extends over 17 amino acids. Between the trimmed V and J ends, which lost 3 bases and 3 bases, there was a span of 21 bases. CDR1 and CDR2 from the germline V gene are MNHEY and SVGEGT. The CDR3 loop reads CASSYAQERRIDYEQYF. The CDR3 DNA sequence: TGTGCCAGCAGTTATGCCCAGGAGCGGAGGATTGACTACGAGCAGTACTTC.

This chain uses TRBV2 with TRBJ2-2; the match to TRBD1 covers 7 bases. The V segment lost 4 bases and the J segment 0 bases; nucleotides outside the gene matches: 5. This CDR3 contains 16 residues. Looked up from germline, CDR1 is SNHLY and CDR2 is FYNNEI. The CDR3 spells CASSGTGAPNTGELFF. In DNA form, the CDR3 reads TGTGCCAGCAGTGGGACAGGCGCCCCGAACACCGGGGAGCTGTTTTTT. Variable domain in full (rest from reference TRBV2 and TRBJ2-2): EPEVTQTPSHQVTQMGQEVILRCVPISNHLYFYWYRQILGQKVEFLVSFYNNEISEKSEIFDDQFSVERPDGSNFTLKIRSTKLEDSAMYFCASSGTGAPNTGELFFGEGSRLTVL.

This clonotype was seen only a few times. The chain is built from TRBV5-1 and TRBJ2-1; a weak D match, TRBD2 (5 bases). The CDR3 contains 17 residues. CDR1 SGHRS and CDR2 YFSETQ come from the germline V gene. Trimming removed 4 bases at V and 7 bases at J, with 24 bases between. This CDR3 reads CASSDQRPIRSGNEQFF. The CDR3 bases are TGCGCCAGCAGCGACCAGCGGCCAATCCGTTCGGGGAATGAGCAGTTCTTC.

The V gene is TRBV10-3, the J gene TRBJ2-3, with D maybe TRBD2 (5 bases). CDR1 and CDR2 from the germline V gene are ENHRY and SYGVKD. CDR3 size: 15 residues. V lost 4 bases and J lost 1, with 12 bases in between. The CDR3 DNA reads TGTGCCATCAGTGGATCCGGGCGGGGCACAGATACGCAGTATTTT. Translation: CAISGSGRGTDTQYF.